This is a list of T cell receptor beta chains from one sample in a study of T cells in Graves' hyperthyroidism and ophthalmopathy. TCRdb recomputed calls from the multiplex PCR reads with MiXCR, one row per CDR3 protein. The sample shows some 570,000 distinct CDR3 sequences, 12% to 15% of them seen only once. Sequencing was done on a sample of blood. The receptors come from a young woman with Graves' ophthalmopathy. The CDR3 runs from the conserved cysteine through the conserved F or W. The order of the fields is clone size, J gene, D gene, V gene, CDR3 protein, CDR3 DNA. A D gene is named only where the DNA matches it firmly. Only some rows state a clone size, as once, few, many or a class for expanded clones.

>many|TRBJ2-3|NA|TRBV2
CASSYTAPDTQYF
TGTGCCAGCAGTTACACGGCCCCAGATACGCAGTATTTT
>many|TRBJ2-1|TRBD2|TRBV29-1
CSVETSVYNEQFF
TGCAGCGTTGAAACTAGCGTCTACAATGAGCAGTTCTTC
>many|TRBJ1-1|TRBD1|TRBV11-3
CASSPQGATEAFF
TGTGCCAGCAGCCCGCAGGGGGCAACTGAAGCTTTCTTT
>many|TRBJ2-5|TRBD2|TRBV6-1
CASSTTSAGETQYF
TGTGCCAGCAGTACGACTAGCGCGGGGGAGACCCAGTACTTC
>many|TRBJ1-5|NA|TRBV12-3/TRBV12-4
CASSLEQGGNQPQHF
TGTGCCAGCAGTTTGGAACAGGGCGGCAATCAGCCCCAGCATTTT
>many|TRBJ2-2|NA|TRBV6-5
CASSYSGGGELFF
TGTGCCAGCAGTTACTCTGGGGGCGGGGAGCTGTTTTTT
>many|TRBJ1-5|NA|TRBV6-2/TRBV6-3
CASSYWGGAGNQPQHF
TGTGCCAGCAGTTACTGGGGCGGGGCTGGCAATCAGCCCCAGCATTTT
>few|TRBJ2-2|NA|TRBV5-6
CASSWTPRNTGELFF
TGTGCCAGCAGCTGGACCCCGCGGAACACCGGGGAGCTGTTTTTT
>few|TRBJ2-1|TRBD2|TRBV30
CAWSWTSNEQFF
TGTGCCTGGAGCTGGACTAGCAATGAGCAGTTCTTC
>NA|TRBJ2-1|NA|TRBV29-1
CSVEGGSSVYNEQFF
TGCAGCGTTGAAGGGGGTAGCAGCGTGTACAATGAGCAGTTCTTC
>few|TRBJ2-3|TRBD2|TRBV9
CASSVLGLAESTDTQYF
TGTGCCAGCAGCGTATTAGGACTAGCGGAGAGCACAGATACGCAGTATTTT
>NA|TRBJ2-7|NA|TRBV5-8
CASSFRREYYEQYF
TGTGCCAGCAGCTTTAGGAGGGAATACTACGAGCAGTACTTC
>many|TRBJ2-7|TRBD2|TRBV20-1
CSAPPGLAGSYEQYF
TGCAGTGCTCCTCCCGGACTAGCGGGAAGCTACGAGCAGTACTTC
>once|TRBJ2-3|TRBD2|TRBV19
CVSSPQGLAGRSTDTQYF
TGTGTCAGTAGTCCACAAGGACTAGCGGGAAGGAGCACAGATACGCAGTATTTT
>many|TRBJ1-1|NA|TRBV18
CASSQEMNTEAFF
TGTGCCAGCTCACAGGAGATGAACACTGAAGCTTTCTTT
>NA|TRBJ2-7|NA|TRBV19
CASSPGQPGSYEQYF
TGTGCCAGTAGTCCGGGACAACCAGGCTCCTACGAGCAGTACTTC
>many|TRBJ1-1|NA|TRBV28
CASSSEESNTEAFF
TGTGCCAGCAGTTCGGAAGAATCGAACACTGAAGCTTTCTTT
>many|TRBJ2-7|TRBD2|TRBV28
CASSLVGGGSYEQYF
TGTGCCAGCAGTTTAGTCGGGGGGGGATCCTACGAGCAGTACTTC
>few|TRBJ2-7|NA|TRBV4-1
CASSQESVSSYEQYF
TGCGCCAGCAGCCAAGAGTCAGTCAGCTCCTACGAGCAGTACTTC
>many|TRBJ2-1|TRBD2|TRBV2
CASRERTSGDNEQFF
TGTGCCAGCAGGGAGCGGACTAGCGGAGACAATGAGCAGTTCTTC
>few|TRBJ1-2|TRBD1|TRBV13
CASSPQRDRRPWNYGYTF
TGTGCCAGCTCACCACAGCGGGACAGAAGACCCTGGAACTATGGCTACACCTTC
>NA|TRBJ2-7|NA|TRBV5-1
CASSLKAGTSYEQYF
TGCGCCAGCAGCTTGAAGGCCGGGACCTCCTACGAGCAGTACTTC
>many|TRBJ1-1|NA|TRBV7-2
CASTATALTEAFF
TGTGCCAGCACCGCGACGGCTCTTACTGAAGCTTTCTTT
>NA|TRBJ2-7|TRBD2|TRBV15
CATSRYRLAGPPYEQYF
TGTGCCACCAGCAGATACCGACTAGCGGGACCTCCGTACGAGCAGTACTTC
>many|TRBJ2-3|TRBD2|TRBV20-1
CSARPRLAEPFTDTQYF
TGCAGTGCTAGGCCTAGACTAGCGGAACCGTTCACAGATACGCAGTATTTT
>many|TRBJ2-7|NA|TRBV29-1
CSVVWEAAYEQYF
TGCAGCGTTGTGTGGGAGGCTGCCTACGAGCAGTACTTC
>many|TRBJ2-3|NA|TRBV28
CASSPRQDADTQYF
TGTGCCAGCAGTCCCCGACAGGACGCAGATACGCAGTATTTT
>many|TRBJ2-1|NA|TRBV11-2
CASSSVRGYNEQFF
TGTGCCAGCAGCTCGGTTCGGGGGTACAATGAGCAGTTCTTC
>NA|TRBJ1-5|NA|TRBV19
CASSWASNQPQHF
TGTGCCAGCTCATGGGCTAGCAATCAGCCCCAGCATTTT
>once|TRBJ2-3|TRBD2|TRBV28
CASSLGTSGRWLDTQYF
TGTGCCAGCAGTCTAGGGACTAGCGGGAGATGGCTAGATACGCAGTATTTT
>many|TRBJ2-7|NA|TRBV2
CASSESAHVSYEQYF
TGTGCCAGCAGTGAATCGGCCCACGTAAGCTACGAGCAGTACTTC
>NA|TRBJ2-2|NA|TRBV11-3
CASSLAGQPYTGELFF
TGTGCCAGCAGCTTAGCAGGACAGCCCTACACCGGGGAGCTGTTTTTT
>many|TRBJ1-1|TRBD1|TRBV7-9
CASTPQGAGTEAFF
TGTGCCAGCACCCCCCAGGGGGCAGGCACTGAAGCTTTCTTT
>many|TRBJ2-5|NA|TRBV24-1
CATGELGRGDSETQYF
TGTGCCACCGGAGAGCTCGGGCGTGGGGATTCGGAGACCCAGTACTTC
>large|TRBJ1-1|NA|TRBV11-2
CASSLVMGRTEAFF
TGTGCCAGCAGCTTAGTTATGGGACGCACTGAAGCTTTCTTT
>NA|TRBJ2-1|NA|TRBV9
CASSSRQGASGGSHYNEQFF
TGTGCCAGCAGCTCCCGACAGGGGGCTAGCGGGGGCTCCCACTACAATGAGCAGTTCTTC
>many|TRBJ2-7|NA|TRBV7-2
CASSPDRIYEQYF
TGTGCCAGCAGCCCAGACAGGATCTACGAGCAGTACTTC
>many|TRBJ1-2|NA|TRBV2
CASTVQGTPKNGYTF
TGTGCCAGCACCGTCCAGGGAACCCCTAAAAATGGCTACACCTTC
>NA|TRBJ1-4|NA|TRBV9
CASSVAPGANEKLFF
TGTGCCAGCAGCGTAGCACCGGGAGCTAATGAAAAACTGTTTTTT
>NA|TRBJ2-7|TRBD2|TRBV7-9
CASSPRGRGNYEQYF
TGTGCCAGCAGCCCTCGGGGGAGGGGAAACTACGAGCAGTACTTC
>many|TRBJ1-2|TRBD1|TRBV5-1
CASSLEGTGYGYTF
TGCGCCAGCAGCTTGGAAGGGACAGGGTATGGCTACACCTTC
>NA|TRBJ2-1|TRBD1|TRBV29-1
CSALTGGERYEQFF
TGCAGCGCCCTCACAGGGGGCGAGAGGTATGAGCAGTTCTTC
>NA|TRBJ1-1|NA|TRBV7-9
CASSTGEGLEAFF
TGTGCCAGCAGCACCGGGGAGGGGCTCGAAGCTTTCTTT
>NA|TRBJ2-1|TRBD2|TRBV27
CASSLSPGLASSCNEQFF
TGTGCCAGCAGTTTATCCCCGGGACTAGCAAGCTCCTGCAATGAGCAGTTCTTC
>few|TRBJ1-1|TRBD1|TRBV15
CATSPSLGQGNTEAFF
TGTGCCACCAGCCCGTCCCTTGGACAGGGGAACACTGAAGCTTTCTTT
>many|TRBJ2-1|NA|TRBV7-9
CASSSPGGGNEQFF
TGTGCCAGCAGCTCCCCTGGAGGTGGCAATGAGCAGTTCTTC
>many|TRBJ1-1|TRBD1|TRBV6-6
CASSYLTGGGTEAFF
TGTGCCAGCAGTTACCTGACAGGGGGGGGGACTGAAGCTTTCTTT
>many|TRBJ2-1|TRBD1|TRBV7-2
CASSPGQGANEQFF
TGTGCCAGCAGCCCGGGACAGGGGGCTAATGAGCAGTTCTTC
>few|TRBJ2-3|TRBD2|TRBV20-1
CSARDTGALAGEVVYSDSTDTQYF
TGCAGTGCTAGAGATACGGGGGCACTAGCGGGAGAAGTGGTGTACAGTGATAGCACAGATACGCAGTATTTT
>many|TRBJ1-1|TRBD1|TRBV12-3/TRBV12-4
CASSPAQGVSTEAFF
TGTGCCAGCAGTCCAGCACAGGGGGTGAGCACTGAAGCTTTCTTT
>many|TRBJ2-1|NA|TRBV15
CATSRDSGYINEQFF
TGTGCCACCAGCAGAGATTCGGGCTATATCAATGAGCAGTTCTTC
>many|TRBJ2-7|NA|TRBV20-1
CSAREAGDEEQYF
TGCAGTGCTAGAGAAGCTGGGGATGAAGAGCAGTACTTC
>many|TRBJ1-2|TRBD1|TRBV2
CASSESRTGGYGYTF
TGTGCCAGCAGTGAATCCAGAACAGGGGGCTATGGCTACACCTTC
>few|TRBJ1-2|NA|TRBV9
CASTREDRTYGYTF
TGTGCCAGCACCCGGGAAGACAGGACCTATGGCTACACCTTC
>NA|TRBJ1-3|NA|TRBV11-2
CASSLTYPGNTIYF
TGTGCCAGCAGCTTGACCTACCCTGGAAACACCATATATTTT
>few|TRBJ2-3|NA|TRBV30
CAWSVRGIGLDTQYF
TGTGCCTGGAGTGTACGGGGGATTGGTTTAGATACGCAGTATTTT